These 8 T cell receptor beta chains came from one sample sequenced in a study of blood T cell repertoires in COVID-19. Sequencing used immunoSEQ multiplex PCR; TCRdb keeps in-frame clones, though not all of them. The sample records roughly 70,000 clones, 65% to 90% being singletons. The specimen sequenced was peripheral blood. The origin of the receptors is a man aged 50-59 years with active COVID-19.

The sample holds a few counts of this clone. The chain is built from TRBV4-1 and TRBJ2-7, with 7 bases that match TRBD2. The germline gives CDR1 MGHRA, CDR2 YSYEKL. Trimming removed 1 base from V and 4 bases from J; junction bases left unmatched: 10. The CDR3 totals 16 residues. The CDR3 bases are TGCGCCAGCAGCCAAGGGAGATTTAGGGGAGGGTACGAGCAGTACTTC. It codes for CASSQGRFRGGYEQYF.

The chain employs TRBV6-5 and TRBJ2-5; the match to TRBD1 covers 8 bases. J lost 2 bases, V lost 7 bases, and 9 bases had no gene match. This CDR3 region has 15 residues. Germline CDR1 reads MNHEY; CDR2 reads SVGAGI. CDR3 DNA sequence: TGTGCCAGCACTTCGACAGGGGACGCGCAAGAGACCCAGTACTTC. It specifies CASTSTGDAQETQYF.

This clone came up once. J is TRBJ2-7 and V is TRBV5-1, with a tentative D call TRBD2 (6 bases). V was pared by 0 bases and J by 5 bases, with 9 bases between. The CDR3 is 13 residues long. From germline, CDR1 is SGHRS and CDR2 YFSETQ. As DNA, the CDR3 is TGCGCCAGCAGCTTGGAACTAGCCCACGAGCAGTACTTC. Translation: CASSLELAHEQYF.

The rearrangement links TRBV19 to TRBJ2-1, with 7 bases identical to TRBD1. The ends lost 4 bases at V and 2 bases at J; junction bases unmatched: 5. CDR3 length: 15 amino acids. Germline values: CDR1 LNHDA, CDR2 SQIVND (reference sequence). The CDR3: CASSTDRETYNEQFF. Written as DNA, the CDR3 is TGTGCCAGTAGTACCGACAGGGAGACCTACAATGAGCAGTTCTTC.

The chain recombines TRBV7-9 with TRBJ2-7; 7 bases align to TRBD1. J gave up 2 bases and V 5 bases, and 9 bases lay outside the gene matches. This CDR3 has 15 residues. The germline CDR1 and CDR2 sequences are SEHNR and FQNEAQ (reference sequence). The CDR3 coding sequence is TGTGCCAGCAGCAGATCGGACAGGAGCCCCTACGAGCAGTACTTC. It translates to CASSRSDRSPYEQYF.

J is TRBJ2-2 and V is TRBV6-5, with 9 positions matching TRBD1. Losses at the gene ends were 5 bases for V and 5 bases for J; bases not matched to a gene: 6. Germline values: CDR1 MNHEY, CDR2 SVGAGI. This CDR3 has 15 amino acids. The CDR3 loop reads CASSPRTGATGELFF. DNA for the CDR3: TGTGCCAGCAGTCCAAGGACAGGGGCGACCGGGGAGCTGTTTTTT.

The chain is built from TRBV5-1 and TRBJ1-2, with D unresolved. Germline-derived CDR1 and CDR2 are SGHRS and YFSETQ. Trimming took 1 base from V and 1 from J, leaving 8 bases between them. This CDR3 contains 14 residues. The CDR3 nucleotides read TGCGCCAGCAGCTTGTTCAGTAATAACTATGGCTACACCTTC. Its protein is CASSLFSNNYGYTF.

The chain couples TRBV5-5 to TRBJ2-3; 7 nucleotides agree with TRBD2. V shed 0 bases and J 2 bases; nucleotides not matched to a gene: 6. There are 16 residues in the CDR3. Germline CDR1 reads SGHKS; CDR2 reads YYEKEE (reference sequence). Here the CDR3 DNA reads TGTGCCAGCAGCTTGGGGGCTAGCGGACTCACAGATACGCAGTATTTT. Its protein is CASSLGASGLTDTQYF.